Below are 15 T cell receptor beta chains sequenced from a single sample in a study of neurological immune-mediated disorders. Time point: longitudinal time-point 1 (baseline). TCRdb re-derived calls from the 5' RACE reads in MiXCR, one entry per CDR3 protein. The sample lists about 40,000 distinct CDR3 sequences, around 3.1% occurring once. What was sequenced was PBMCs. All receptors derive from a woman aged 55-70 years with multiple sclerosis.

This clonotype was counted many times. V usage is TRBV12-3 or TRBV12-4 and J usage is TRBJ2-3; no clear D. The CDR3 loop spans 14 amino acids. The V and J ends lost 4 bases and 0 bases respectively, with 8 bases between them. DNA for the CDR3: TGTGCCAGCAGTTCCTATTTAAGCACAGATACGCAGTATTTT. Its translation: CASSSYLSTDTQYF.

This clonotype has just a few counts. The CDR3 is CAWNRGDTEAFF. The CDR3, as DNA: TGTGCCTGGAACAGGGGGGACACTGAAGCTTTCTTT. The chain joins TRBV30 to TRBJ1-1, with 8 positions matching TRBD1. The V gene's germline CDR1 is GTSNPN and CDR2 SVGIG (reference sequence). The CDR3 has 12 residues. The V segment lost 4 bases and the J segment 3 bases; nucleotides outside the gene matches: 1.

This clonotype showed up many times. The rearrangement links TRBV15 to TRBJ2-2; D is possibly TRBD1 (6 bases). The CDR3 length is 14 residues. Trimming pared 3 bases from V and 5 bases from J, leaving 10 bases between. CDR1 LNHNV and CDR2 YYDKDF come from the germline V gene (reference sequence). The CDR3 region is CATSSNRETGELFF. In DNA form, the CDR3 reads TGTGCCACCAGCAGTAACAGGGAAACCGGGGAGCTGTTTTTT.

This clonotype was seen repeatedly, ten times or more. The chain uses TRBV6-1 and TRBJ1-1, with no clear D. Germline-derived CDR1 and CDR2 are MNHNS and SASEGT. The CDR3 is 14 amino acids. Trimming took 4 bases from V and 5 from J, leaving 14 bases between them. CDR3 amino acids: CASSAPMGITEAFF. The CDR3 bases are TGTGCCAGCAGTGCCCCGATGGGGATAACTGAAGCTTTCTTT.

This clonotype was picked up many times. The chain has TRBV20-1 and TRBJ2-5; a possible D gene is TRBD1 (5 bases). Per germline, CDR1 DFQATT and CDR2 SNEGSKA (reference sequence). V was trimmed by 1 base and J by 4 bases, leaving 13 bases between them. This CDR3 region has 14 residues. CDR3 residues: CSARVLLGAETQYF. The CDR3 coding sequence is TGCAGTGCTAGAGTTCTGCTTGGGGCAGAGACCCAGTACTTC.

This clonotype was detected ten times or more. Its ends do not fully match the called genes, so a read error is possible. The V call is TRBV6-4, the J call TRBJ2-4, with 12 bases identical to TRBD1. From germline, CDR1 is MRHNA and CDR2 SNTAGT. The CDR3 has 15 residues. This CDR3 is CASGGPGQGAKETHF. The CDR3 DNA sequence: TGTGCCAGCGGGGGACCGGGACAGGGGGCGAAGGAGACCCACTTC.

CDR3 bases: TGTGCCAGCAGGCGAGACCGGGACTACAGCACAGATACGCAGTATTTT. The encoded protein is CASRRDRDYSTDTQYF. The J gene is TRBJ2-3, the V gene TRBV12-3 or TRBV12-4; 7 bases fit TRBD2. The J segment lost 0 bases and the V segment lost 6 bases, leaving 9 bases of the junction unmatched. The CDR3 is made up of 16 amino acids.

This clonotype has a count of ten or more. The chain recombines TRBV6-2 or TRBV6-3 with TRBJ1-1; 8 nucleotides match TRBD1. Germline CDR1 and CDR2: MNHEY and SVGEGT. The J segment lost 5 bases and the V segment lost 3 bases, leaving 8 bases of the junction unmatched. CDR3 size: 15 residues. CDR3 sequence (DNA): TGTGCCAGCAGTTATGCAGGACAGGGAAAAACTGAAGCTTTCTTT. Amino acid sequence: CASSYAGQGKTEAFF.

This clonotype was seen many times. The genes are TRBV3-1 and TRBJ2-3, with D uncertain. V shed 0 bases and J shed 1 base, with 8 bases lying between them. The CDR3 covers 15 residues. Per the germline V gene, CDR1 is LGHDT and CDR2 is YNNKEL (reference sequence). The CDR3 DNA reads as TGTGCCAGCAGCCAAGACTTTGGGGGCACAGATACGCAGTATTTT. It translates to CASSQDFGGTDTQYF.

This clonotype was detected many times. The genes are TRBV12-3 or TRBV12-4 and TRBJ1-1, with D unresolved. The V gene lost 3 bases and the J gene lost 2 bases, with 10 bases spanning the gap. CDR3 length: 14 residues. The CDR3 region has the DNA TGTGCCAGCAGTTTGGGGTCCCCAAACACTGAAGCTTTCTTT. Translated: CASSLGSPNTEAFF.

Points on this clonotype: A much larger clone differs from this one at a single base, so this may be a read error. The V and J genes are TRBV7-8 and TRBJ1-2, with 8 bases matching TRBD1. CDR3 length: 14 residues. The trim removed 4 bases at V and 8 bases at J, leaving 9 bases unmatched. The germline gives CDR1 SGHVS, CDR2 FQNEAQ. CDR3 sequence (DNA): TGTGCCAGCAGCTCCCCGTACAGGGGGAAGGGCTACACCTTC. Translating it yields CASSSPYRGKGYTF.

The table lists this clonotype with many counts. The chain combines TRBV18 with TRBJ2-7; D perhaps matches TRBD1 (5 bases). The V gene's germline CDR1 is KGHSH and CDR2 LQKENI. V gave up 3 bases and J gave up 5 bases, with 17 bases separating them. This CDR3 has 15 amino acids. CDR3 region: CASSPRFGAENEQYF. The CDR3 region has the DNA TGTGCCAGCTCACCTCGTTTTGGGGCAGAAAACGAGCAGTACTTC.

By its share, this clonotype is medium-sized. The chain uses TRBV20-1 and TRBJ1-6; TRBD1 aligns across 9 bases. CDR1 is DFQATT and CDR2 is SNEGSKA in the germline V gene (reference sequence). The CDR3 is made up of 16 amino acids. V dropped 4 bases and J dropped 2; count of bases not matched to a gene: 6. The CDR3 protein is CSATDRGVTYNSPLHF. The DNA of the CDR3 is TGCAGTGCTACGGACAGGGGAGTAACCTATAATTCACCCCTCCACTTT.

The gene calls are TRBV9 and TRBJ1-1, with no clear D. Germline CDR1 is SGDLS and CDR2 is YYNGEE. This CDR3 is 15 amino acids long. The V and J ends lost 3 bases and 5 bases respectively, with 17 bases between them. CDR3 in amino acids: CASSASLGYGTEAFF. The CDR3 nucleotides are TGTGCCAGCAGCGCATCTCTAGGCTACGGGACTGAAGCTTTCTTT.

Ten or more counts support this clonotype. The chain joins TRBV5-1 to TRBJ2-2; 8 bases are a match to TRBD2. The V gene end was trimmed by 1 base and the J gene end by 7 bases; junction bases not matched to a gene: 6. Per germline, CDR1 SGHRS and CDR2 YFSETQ. The length of the CDR3 is 15 residues. Here the CDR3 reads CASSLPGGANGELFF. The CDR3 nucleotides read TGCGCCAGCAGCTTGCCCGGGGGGGCGAACGGGGAGCTGTTTTTT.